One and the same sample provided the 29 T cell receptor beta chains below, sequenced in a study of T-cell reconstitution after alpha-beta-depleted transplantation in children. For TCRbeta, the library was prepared with unique molecular identifiers. Each CDR3 protein is one row after TCRdb ran MiXCR on the PCR reads. The sample shows about 830,000 distinct CDR3 sequences, around 17% of them seen only once. Source: PBMCs, mostly from graft donor cells, taken 360 days after TCRalphabeta/CD19-depleted stem cell transplant. The receptors here all came from a male patient under 18 who had a stem cell transplant for acute lymphoblastic leukemia, so the T cells may come from the graft donor.

The V and J genes are TRBV24-1 and TRBJ2-3; tentative D call: TRBD1 (5 bases). Germline V CDR1 and CDR2: KGHDR, SFDVKD. The CDR3 sequence is 14 residues long. V shed 0 bases and J shed 6 bases, with 9 bases lying between them. CDR3: CATSDLRAGDTQYF. CDR3 coding DNA: TGTGCCACCAGTGATTTGAGAGCAGGGGATACGCAGTATTTT.

This clonotype appeared once. The chain has TRBV20-1 and TRBJ1-1; a possible D gene is TRBD1 (5 bases). The CDR3 has 14 residues. From germline, CDR1 is DFQATT and CDR2 SNEGSKA (reference sequence). The V and J ends lost 4 bases and 2 bases respectively, with 14 bases between them. CDR3 protein: CSAKFGGINTEAFF. For the CDR3, the DNA is TGCAGTGCTAAATTTGGGGGAATCAACACTGAAGCTTTCTTT.

J is TRBJ2-1 and V is TRBV9; D not resolved. Trimming stripped 2 bases from V and 0 bases from J, with 15 bases between. The CDR3 totals 17 residues. Germline loops: CDR1 SGDLS, CDR2 YYNGEE. The CDR3 DNA follows: TGTGCCAGCAGCGTGGGCGGCGGCCCAATCTCCTACAATGAGCAGTTCTTC. Encoded protein: CASSVGGGPISYNEQFF.

The V call is TRBV5-1, the J call TRBJ2-1; D not certain. CDR3 length: 16 residues. Germline V gene sequence: CDR1 SGHRS, CDR2 YFSETQ. V lost 3 bases, J lost 0 bases, and 13 bases lay in between. The CDR3 spells CASSSGRSSSYNEQFF. The CDR3 nucleotides read TGCGCCAGCAGCTCCGGACGGAGTAGCTCCTACAATGAGCAGTTCTTC.

The chain recombines TRBV20-1 with TRBJ1-1; D gene uncertain. Germline values: CDR1 DFQATT, CDR2 SNEGSKA (reference sequence). CDR3 length equals 15 residues. The V end was cut by 4 bases, the J end by 1 base, with 16 bases between. The CDR3 reads CSAIILARGNTEAFF. The DNA of the CDR3 is TGCAGTGCTATAATCTTGGCTCGGGGGAACACTGAAGCTTTCTTT.

This clonotype has more than one count but fewer than ten. The chain combines TRBV9 with TRBJ1-5; D might be TRBD1 (6 bases). The CDR3 has 17 residues. V dropped 0 bases and J dropped 0 bases, with 13 bases sitting between them. The germline CDR1 and CDR2 sequences are SGDLS and YYNGEE. The CDR3 nucleotides read TGTGCCAGCAGCGTAGATAAGGGACAATATAGCAATCAGCCCCAGCATTTT. The encoded protein is CASSVDKGQYSNQPQHF. Together with reference TRBV9 and TRBJ1-5, the CDR3 gives the full variable domain: DSGVTQTPKHLITATGQRVTLRCSPRSGDLSVYWYQQSLDQGLQFLIQYYNGEERAKGNILERFSAQQFPDLHSELNLSSLELGDSALYFCASSVDKGQYSNQPQHFGDGTRLSIL.

This clonotype was found a few times. The chain combines TRBV20-1 with TRBJ1-2; possible D gene TRBD1, 5 bases. Between the trimmed V and J ends, which lost 0 bases and 4 bases, there was a span of 12 bases. There are 14 residues in the CDR3. Germline V gene data show CDR1 as DFQATT and CDR2 as SNEGSKA (reference sequence). As DNA, the CDR3 is TGCAGTGCTAGAGATCGGGGCAGAACCTATGGCTACACCTTC. It translates to CSARDRGRTYGYTF.

The chain links TRBV4-1 to TRBJ2-1, with D unresolved. The germline V and J ends were trimmed by 3 bases and 0 bases, with 15 bases remaining between them. Germline-derived CDR1 and CDR2 are MGHRA and YSYEKL. The CDR3 consists of 17 residues. This chain's CDR3 is CASSHVGPLSSYNEQFF. CDR3 coding DNA: TGCGCCAGCAGCCATGTAGGACCGCTGAGCTCCTACAATGAGCAGTTCTTC.

In its sample, this clonotype was seen a few times. The V and J genes are TRBV6-1 and TRBJ1-1; weak D call: TRBD1 (5 bases). This CDR3 spans 16 amino acids. The V end was cut by 3 bases, the J end by 4 bases, with 18 bases between. Germline CDR1 MNHNS, CDR2 SASEGT. The CDR3, as DNA: TGTGCCAGCAGTGAGGGTAGGGGATACACGACCACTGAAGCTTTCTTT. This codes for CASSEGRGYTTTEAFF.

The chain carries TRBV18 and TRBJ2-4; tentative D call: TRBD2 (5 bases). Germline CDR1 KGHSH, CDR2 LQKENI. The CDR3 covers 14 residues. Trimming took off 3 bases at V and 4 bases at J, with 10 bases between the two ends. The CDR3 reads CASSPVGEKNIQYF. As DNA, the CDR3 is TGTGCCAGCTCACCCGTCGGGGAGAAAAACATTCAGTACTTC.

The gene calls are TRBV20-1 and TRBJ2-3, with TRBD2 identical over 8 bases. The V gene end was trimmed by 7 bases and the J gene end by 2 bases; junction bases not matched to a gene: 17. The germline CDR1 and CDR2 sequences are DFQATT and SNEGSKA (reference sequence). The CDR3 sequence is 17 residues long. DNA for the CDR3: TGCAGTGTTACCCAAGCATCGGGAGGGCCCTCCACAGATACGCAGTATTTT. Its protein is CSVTQASGGPSTDTQYF.

This clonotype has only a few counts. DNA of the CDR3: TGTGCCAGCAGCCTCACCTCAAGGACAGGGAAAACTCATTATGGCTACACCTTC. Amino acid sequence: CASSLTSRTGKTHYGYTF. The V gene is TRBV9, the J gene TRBJ1-2; 8 bases align to TRBD1. The CDR3 is 18 amino acids. After removal of 4 bases from V and 5 bases from J, the junction contained 19 bases not matched to a gene. Germline CDR1 and CDR2: SGDLS and YYNGEE.

This clonotype was recorded a few times. V gene TRBV5-1 combines with J gene TRBJ2-7; 10 bases line up with TRBD1. V dropped 2 bases and J dropped 5; count of bases not matched to a gene: 7. This CDR3 region has 15 residues. Germline CDR1 reads SGHRS; CDR2 reads YFSETQ. CDR3 protein: CASSFPTGGRNEQYF. The CDR3 DNA follows: TGCGCCAGCAGCTTCCCGACAGGGGGCCGAAACGAGCAGTACTTC.

V usage is TRBV11-2 and J usage is TRBJ2-1; D gene ambiguous. This CDR3 contains 15 residues. Germline loops: CDR1 SGHAT, CDR2 FQNNGV. Trimming removed 6 bases at V and 1 base at J, with 13 bases between. CDR3 coding DNA: TGTGCCAGCAGAAGTATTGGTTGGTCCTACAATGAGCAGTTCTTC. Translated: CASRSIGWSYNEQFF.

This clonotype was counted a few times. V and J are TRBV12-3 or TRBV12-4 and TRBJ2-1; D is ambiguous. CDR3 size: 15 residues. V was trimmed by 5 bases and J by 0 bases, leaving 11 bases between them. This CDR3 reads CASSLTWGSYNEQFF. CDR3 nucleotide sequence: TGTGCCAGCAGTCTAACATGGGGCTCCTACAATGAGCAGTTCTTC.

This clonotype was recorded many times. This rearrangement joins TRBV12-3 or TRBV12-4 to TRBJ2-6, with TRBD2 as a possible D gene (6 bases). The CDR3 is 18 amino acids. V was cut by 10 bases and J by 3 bases, with 25 bases left in between. The CDR3 DNA reads as TGTGCCACGCCAGTACTGCGGGGCCCGGTATTTGGGGCCAACGTCCTGACTTTC. Translating gives CATPVLRGPVFGANVLTF.

This clonotype was found a few times. The chain is built from TRBV18 and TRBJ2-7; D call uncertain. Looked up from germline, CDR1 is KGHSH and CDR2 is LQKENI. Trimming cost V 4 bases and J 3 bases, with 10 bases left between them. The CDR3 has 13 amino acids. The CDR3 DNA reads as TGTGCCAGCTCACAGGGTTACAACTACGAGCAGTACTTC. As protein: CASSQGYNYEQYF.

This clonotype was counted ten times or more. V is TRBV7-7 and J is TRBJ2-7; 7 bases map to TRBD2. Germline CDR1 SSHAT, CDR2 FNYEAQ (reference sequence). This CDR3 region has 15 residues. J was trimmed by 0 bases and V by 5 bases; bases with no gene match: 7. CDR3: CASSPGLSSSYEQYF. For the CDR3, the DNA is TGTGCCAGCAGCCCGGGACTAAGTAGCTCCTACGAGCAGTACTTC.

The chain has TRBV7-6 and TRBJ2-2; TRBD2 agrees at 7 bases. The ends lost 4 bases at V and 1 base at J; junction bases unmatched: 12. The CDR3 consists of 18 residues. In germline, CDR1 is SGHVS, CDR2 FNYEAQ. The CDR3 is CASSYPLAGVGNTGELFF. In DNA, the CDR3 is TGTGCCAGCAGCTACCCCCTGGCGGGAGTAGGGAACACCGGGGAGCTGTTTTTT.

The rearrangement joins TRBV3-1 to TRBJ2-2; 11 bases are shared with TRBD2. Looked up from germline, CDR1 is LGHDT and CDR2 is YNNKEL (reference sequence). V dropped 5 bases and J dropped 1; count of bases not matched to a gene: 15. This CDR3 is built from 20 residues. The CDR3 spells CASSYYSTGTSGRNTGELFF. In DNA form, the CDR3 reads TGTGCCAGCAGCTATTATTCTACAGGAACTAGCGGGAGGAACACCGGGGAGCTGTTTTTT.

This chain uses TRBV11-2 with TRBJ2-3, with D possibly TRBD2 on 5 matching bases. Trimming cost V 4 bases and J 1 base, with 9 bases left between them. Germline-derived CDR1 and CDR2 are SGHAT and FQNNGV. The CDR3 runs 14 residues. CDR3: CASSWRRGTDTQYF. CDR3 coding DNA: TGTGCCAGCAGCTGGCGGCGGGGCACAGATACGCAGTATTTT.

CDR3 region: CAISDLAGKSYEQYF. The CDR3 DNA reads TGTGCCATCAGTGACCTGGCCGGGAAATCCTACGAGCAGTACTTC. The chain recombines TRBV10-3 with TRBJ2-7; weak D call: TRBD2 (5 bases). This CDR3 has 15 residues. CDR1 ENHRY and CDR2 SYGVKD come from the germline V gene. Trimming shortened V by 3 bases and J by 1 base, and 13 bases separated the two germline ends.

The chain recombines TRBV18 with TRBJ1-1; TRBD1 matches at 12 bases. Germline V lookup: CDR1 KGHSH, CDR2 LQKENI. With 4 bases clipped from V and 11 bases from J, the junction kept 2 bases outside the gene matches. This CDR3 contains 12 residues. CDR3 protein: CASSRGQGAAFF. CDR3 nucleotides: TGTGCCAGCTCACGGGGACAGGGGGCGGCTTTCTTT.

On this clonotype: Just one base apart from a much larger clone, this may be a read error. The chain carries TRBV29-1 and TRBJ2-5; D uncertain. Trimming took 3 bases from V and 3 from J, leaving 14 bases between them. CDR3 length equals 14 residues. In germline, CDR1 is SQVTM, CDR2 ANQGSEA. CDR3 in DNA: TGCAGCGTTGATGTACGGTGGGGAAAAGAGACCCAGTACTTC. This codes for CSVDVRWGKETQYF.

The J gene is TRBJ2-1, the V gene TRBV15; no definite D call. Germline CDR1 is LNHNV and CDR2 is YYDKDF (reference sequence). This CDR3 spans 14 amino acids. Trimming cost V 0 bases and J 2 bases, with 5 bases left between them. The CDR3 loop reads CATSRESPYNEQFF. CDR3 DNA: TGTGCCACCAGCAGAGAGAGCCCCTACAATGAGCAGTTCTTC.

The chain has TRBV7-1 and TRBJ1-1, with D possibly matching TRBD1 (6 bases). TRBV7-1 is flagged as an ORF with uncertain function. Trimming took 5 bases from V and 0 from J, leaving 13 bases between them. The CDR3 consists of 15 residues. This CDR3 reads CASSPKGGLNTEAFF. The CDR3 DNA sequence: TGTGCCAGCAGCCCGAAGGGGGGTTTGAACACTGAAGCTTTCTTT.

The sample holds a few counts of this clonotype. V and J are TRBV4-1 and TRBJ1-1; D gene ambiguous. Germline assignment: CDR1 MGHRA and CDR2 YSYEKL. CDR3 size: 15 residues. Trimming cost V 5 bases and J 1 base, with 14 bases left between them. CDR3 region: CASSRGVATNTEAFF. The CDR3 DNA reads TGCGCCAGCAGCAGAGGAGTGGCGACGAACACTGAAGCTTTCTTT.

The sample holds a few counts of this clonotype. The chain couples TRBV4-2 to TRBJ2-2; weak D call: TRBD2 (7 bases). The CDR3 has 15 residues. Per the germline V gene, CDR1 is LGHNA and CDR2 is YNFKEQ. V gave up 1 base and J gave up 6 bases, with 12 bases separating them. Here the CDR3 DNA reads TGTGCCAGCAGCCAAGGGGGGGGGCGCCCCGGGGAGCTGTTTTTT. It specifies CASSQGGGRPGELFF.

The chain is built from TRBV5-4 and TRBJ2-5; a possible D gene is TRBD2 (6 bases). The ends were cut back, 3 bases at V and 3 bases at J, with 9 bases in the middle. The CDR3 is 13 amino acids. The germline gives CDR1 SGHNT, CDR2 YYREEE (reference sequence). The CDR3 loop is CASSWDSEETQYF. The CDR3 nucleotides are TGTGCCAGCAGCTGGGACTCGGAAGAGACCCAGTACTTC.